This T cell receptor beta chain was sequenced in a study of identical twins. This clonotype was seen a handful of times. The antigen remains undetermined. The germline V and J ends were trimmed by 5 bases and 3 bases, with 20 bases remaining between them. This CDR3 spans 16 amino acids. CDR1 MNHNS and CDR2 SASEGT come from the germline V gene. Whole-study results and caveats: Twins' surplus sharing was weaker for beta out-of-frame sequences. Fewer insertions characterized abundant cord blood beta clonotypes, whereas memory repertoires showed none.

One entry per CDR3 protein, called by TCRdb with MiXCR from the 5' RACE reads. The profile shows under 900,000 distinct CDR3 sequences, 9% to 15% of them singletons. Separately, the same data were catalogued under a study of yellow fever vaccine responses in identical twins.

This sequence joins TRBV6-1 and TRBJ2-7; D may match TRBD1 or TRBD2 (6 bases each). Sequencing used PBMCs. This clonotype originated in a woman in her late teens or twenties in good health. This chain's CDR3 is CASSRGARIGYYEQYF. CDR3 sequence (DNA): TGTGCCAGCAGTAGGGGGGCGCGAATCGGGTACTACGAGCAGTACTTC.